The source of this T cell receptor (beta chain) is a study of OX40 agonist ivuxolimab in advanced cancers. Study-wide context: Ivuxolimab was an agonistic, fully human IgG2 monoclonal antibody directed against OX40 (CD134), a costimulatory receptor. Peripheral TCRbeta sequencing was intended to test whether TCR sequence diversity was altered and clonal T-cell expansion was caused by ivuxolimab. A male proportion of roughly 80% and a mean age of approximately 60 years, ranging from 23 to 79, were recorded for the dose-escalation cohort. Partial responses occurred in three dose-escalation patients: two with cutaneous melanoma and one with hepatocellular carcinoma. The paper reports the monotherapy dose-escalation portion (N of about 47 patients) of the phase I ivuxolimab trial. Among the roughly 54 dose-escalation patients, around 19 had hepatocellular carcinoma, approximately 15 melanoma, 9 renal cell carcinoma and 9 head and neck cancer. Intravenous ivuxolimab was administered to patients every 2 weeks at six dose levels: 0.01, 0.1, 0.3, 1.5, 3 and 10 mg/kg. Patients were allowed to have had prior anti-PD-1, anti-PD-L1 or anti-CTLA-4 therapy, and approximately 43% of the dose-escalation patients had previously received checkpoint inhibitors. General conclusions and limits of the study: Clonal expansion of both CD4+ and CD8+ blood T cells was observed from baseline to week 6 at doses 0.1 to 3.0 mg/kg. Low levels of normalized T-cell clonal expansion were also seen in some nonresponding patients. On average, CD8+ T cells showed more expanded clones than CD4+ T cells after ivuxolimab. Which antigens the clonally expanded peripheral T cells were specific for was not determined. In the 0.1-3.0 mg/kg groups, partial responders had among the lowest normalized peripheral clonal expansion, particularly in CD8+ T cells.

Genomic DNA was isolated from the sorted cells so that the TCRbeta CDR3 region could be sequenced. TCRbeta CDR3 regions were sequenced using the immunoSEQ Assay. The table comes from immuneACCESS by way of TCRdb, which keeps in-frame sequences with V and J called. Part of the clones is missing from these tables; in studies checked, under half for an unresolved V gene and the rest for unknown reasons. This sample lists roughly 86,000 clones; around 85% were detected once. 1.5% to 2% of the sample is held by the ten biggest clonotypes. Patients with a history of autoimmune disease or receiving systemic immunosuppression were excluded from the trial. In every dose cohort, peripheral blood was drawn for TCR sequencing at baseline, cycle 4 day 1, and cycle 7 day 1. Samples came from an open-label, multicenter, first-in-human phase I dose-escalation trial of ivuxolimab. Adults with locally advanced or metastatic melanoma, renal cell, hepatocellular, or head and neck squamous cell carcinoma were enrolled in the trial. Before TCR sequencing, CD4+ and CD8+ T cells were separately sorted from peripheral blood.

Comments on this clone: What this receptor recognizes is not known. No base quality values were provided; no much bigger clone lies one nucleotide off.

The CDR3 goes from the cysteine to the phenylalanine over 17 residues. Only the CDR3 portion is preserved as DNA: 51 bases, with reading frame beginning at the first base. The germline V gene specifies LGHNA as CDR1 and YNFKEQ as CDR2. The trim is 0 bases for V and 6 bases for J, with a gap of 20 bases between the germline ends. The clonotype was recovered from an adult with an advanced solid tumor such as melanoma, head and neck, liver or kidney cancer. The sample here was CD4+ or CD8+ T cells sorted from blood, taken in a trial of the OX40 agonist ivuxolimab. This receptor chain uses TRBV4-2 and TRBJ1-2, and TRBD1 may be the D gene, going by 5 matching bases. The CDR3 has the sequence CASSQDHRGRAWDGYTF. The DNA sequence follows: TGTGCCAGCAGCCAAGATCACCGAGGCAGGGCCTGGGATGGCTACACCTTC.